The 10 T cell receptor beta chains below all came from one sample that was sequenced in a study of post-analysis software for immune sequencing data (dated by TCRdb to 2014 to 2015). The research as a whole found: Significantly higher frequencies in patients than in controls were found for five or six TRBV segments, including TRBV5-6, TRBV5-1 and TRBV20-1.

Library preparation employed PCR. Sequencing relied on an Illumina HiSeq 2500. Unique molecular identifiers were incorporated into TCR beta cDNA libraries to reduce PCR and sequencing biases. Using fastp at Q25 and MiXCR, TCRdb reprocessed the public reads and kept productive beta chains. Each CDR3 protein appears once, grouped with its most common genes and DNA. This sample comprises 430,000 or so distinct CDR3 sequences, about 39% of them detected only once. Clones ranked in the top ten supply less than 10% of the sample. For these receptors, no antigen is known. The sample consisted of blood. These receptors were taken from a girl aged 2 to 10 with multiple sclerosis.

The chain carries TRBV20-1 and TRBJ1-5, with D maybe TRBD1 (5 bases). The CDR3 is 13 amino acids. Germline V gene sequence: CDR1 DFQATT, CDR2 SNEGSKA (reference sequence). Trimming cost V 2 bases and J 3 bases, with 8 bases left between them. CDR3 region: CSARKGNNQPQHF. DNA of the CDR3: TGCAGTGCTAGAAAGGGGAACAATCAGCCCCAGCATTTT.

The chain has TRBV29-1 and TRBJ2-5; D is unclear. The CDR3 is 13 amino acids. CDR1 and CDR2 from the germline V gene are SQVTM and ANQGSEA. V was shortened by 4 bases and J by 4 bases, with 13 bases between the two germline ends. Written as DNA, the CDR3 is TGCAGCGTTGGCCTACCCCTCAGAGAGACCCAGTACTTC. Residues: CSVGLPLRETQYF.

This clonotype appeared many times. CDR3 sequence (DNA): TGTGCCATCAGTGATTTCGGGACTAGTGTATCCGAGCAGTACTTC. The encoded protein is CAISDFGTSVSEQYF. J is TRBJ2-7 and V is TRBV10-3; 8 bases map to TRBD2. CDR1 and CDR2 from the germline V gene are ENHRY and SYGVKD. The trim removed 3 bases at V and 6 bases at J, leaving 10 bases unmatched. The CDR3 is made up of 15 amino acids.

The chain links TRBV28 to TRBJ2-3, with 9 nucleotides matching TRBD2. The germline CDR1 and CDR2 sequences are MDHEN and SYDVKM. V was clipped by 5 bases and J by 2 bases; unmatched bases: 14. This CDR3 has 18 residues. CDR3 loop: CASSPLAGGAPPTDTQYF. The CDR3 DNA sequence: TGTGCCAGCAGTCCCCTCGCGGGGGGGGCGCCTCCCACAGATACGCAGTATTTT.

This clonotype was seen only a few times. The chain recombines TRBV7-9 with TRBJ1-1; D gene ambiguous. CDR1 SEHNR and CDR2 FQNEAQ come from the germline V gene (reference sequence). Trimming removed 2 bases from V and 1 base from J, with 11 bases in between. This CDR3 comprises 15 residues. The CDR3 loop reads CASSLLRVRNTEAFF. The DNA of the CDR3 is TGTGCCAGCAGCTTACTCCGGGTTCGGAACACTGAAGCTTTCTTT.

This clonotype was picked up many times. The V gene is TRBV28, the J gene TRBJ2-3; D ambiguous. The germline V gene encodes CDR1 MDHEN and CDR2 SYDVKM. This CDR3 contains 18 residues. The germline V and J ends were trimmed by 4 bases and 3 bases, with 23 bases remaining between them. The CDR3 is CASSSPLYSDTQTDTQYF. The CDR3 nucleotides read TGTGCCAGCAGTTCCCCCCTCTACTCCGACACCCAAACAGATACGCAGTATTTT.

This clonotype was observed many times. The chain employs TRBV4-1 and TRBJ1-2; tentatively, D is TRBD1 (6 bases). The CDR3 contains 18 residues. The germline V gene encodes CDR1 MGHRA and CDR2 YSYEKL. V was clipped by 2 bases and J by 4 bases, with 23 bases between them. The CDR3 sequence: CASSQTLLGGERSYGYTF. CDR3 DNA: TGCGCCAGCAGCCAAACTTTACTTGGGGGCGAAAGGAGCTATGGCTACACCTTC.

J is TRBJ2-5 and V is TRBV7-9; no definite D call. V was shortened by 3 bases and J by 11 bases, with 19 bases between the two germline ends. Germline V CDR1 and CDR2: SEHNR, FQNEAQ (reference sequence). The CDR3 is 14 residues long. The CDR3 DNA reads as TGTGCCAGCAGCTTGGGCACCCCCTTGGAAGGGCAGTACTTC. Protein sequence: CASSLGTPLEGQYF.

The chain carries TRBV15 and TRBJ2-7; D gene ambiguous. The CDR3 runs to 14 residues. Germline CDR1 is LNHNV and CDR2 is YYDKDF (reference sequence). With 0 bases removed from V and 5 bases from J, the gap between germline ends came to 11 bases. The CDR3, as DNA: TGTGCCACCAGCAGAGATAGGACGGCGGACGAGCAGTACTTC. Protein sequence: CATSRDRTADEQYF.

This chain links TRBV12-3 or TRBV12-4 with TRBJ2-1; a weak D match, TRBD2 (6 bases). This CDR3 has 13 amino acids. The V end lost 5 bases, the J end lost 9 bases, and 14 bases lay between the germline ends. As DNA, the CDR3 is TGTGCCAGCAGTCGACTAGGTTTTGGTGAGCAGTTCTTC. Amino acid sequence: CASSRLGFGEQFF.